This T cell receptor (beta chain) was profiled in a study of T cells after yellow fever vaccination (dated by TCRdb to about 2019). With respect to the entire study: Libraries from fractions with low cell numbers were prepared with the SMART-Seq v4 Ultra Low Input RNA kit. Blood was drawn at multiple timepoints before and after primary and secondary immunization, with bulk PBMC replicates and cell subsets isolated. To follow T-cell clones before and after both primary and booster YFV17D yellow fever vaccination, bulk TCR alpha and beta repertoires underwent longitudinal sequencing. Two healthy male donors, one aged 18 to 30 and one aged 30 to 39 years, were included in the cohort.

The research as a whole found: Compared with the primary T-cell response, the secondary T-cell response was weaker but faster, peaking on day 5 rather than day 15. A small fraction of clonotypes appeared in both the CD4 and CD8 compartments, likely as a result of convergent recombination. FACS-sorted repertoires could contain abundant contaminating clonotypes from the bulk population, so computational filtering was required. After the booster, most of the clones that had expanded following primary vaccination were detected again (roughly 97% of CD4 and 88% of CD8), which suggests that memory was broadly maintained. The study included only two donors, which limits how far the findings can be generalized.

Looking up the germline V gene yields CDR1 SGHTA and CDR2 FQGNSA. Cut back by 3 bases and 4 bases, the V and J ends lie 13 bases apart. Reading from cysteine to phenylalanine, the CDR3 counts 14 amino acids. Only CDR3 DNA is held: 42 bases, read in frame from base 1. This clonotype showed up many times. The specificity of this receptor is unknown. No much larger clonotype is one base removed from it; base qualities were not supplied. The treatment or condition label on this specimen signifies: live attenuated yellow fever vaccine strain. At every blood-draw timepoint, two biological replicates of bulk PBMCs were collected. PBMCs were isolated from peripheral blood using a standard Ficoll-Paque protocol. RNA was extracted with TriZol from bulk PBMCs, CD4 and CD8 fractions, and dextramer-positive and dextramer-negative fractions. TCR cDNA was synthesized by 5'RACE template switching, which introduced a universal primer site and unique molecular identifiers. Priming of cDNA synthesis was performed from both the TCR alpha and TCR beta constant segments. Libraries were amplified in two PCR steps, with sample barcodes and sequencing adapters added in the second step. Sequencing of the libraries was done on either Illumina HiSeq 2500 (2x100 bp) or NovaSeq (2x150 bp). The authors processed their data as follows. MIGEC handled demultiplexing of reads and collapsing into UMI consensus sequences, while MiXCR performed V(D)J alignment. Using edgeR on replicate PBMC samples, clonotypes were called vaccine-responding if FDR was below 0.01 and the log2 fold change was above 5 up to day 15. Bulk clonotypes were assigned CD4 or CD8 identity according to which sequenced CD4 or CD8 repertoire held them at higher abundance. TCRdb reprocessed the public reads (quality trimming at Q25 with fastp, clone calling with MiXCR) and kept in-frame beta chains. Rows with a matching CDR3 protein are joined into one entry that keeps the most common DNA and genes. These V and J calls originate from TCRdb's pipeline instead of the authors' own analysis. This sample holds 300,000 to 450,000 distinct CDR3 sequences; around 6.5% were observed only once. Together, the top ten hold around 16% of the sample.

The V and J segments used are TRBV7-2 and TRBJ2-7, and TRBD2 may be the D gene, going by 5 matching bases. The sample in question was PBMCs, obtained 5 days after the yellow fever booster vaccination. This TCR came from a man under 40 who received the YFV17D yellow fever vaccine. The DNA is as follows: TGTGCCAGCAGCTTTGGAGGTGAAGGGTACGAGCAGTACTTC. This yields the protein CASSFGGEGYEQYF.